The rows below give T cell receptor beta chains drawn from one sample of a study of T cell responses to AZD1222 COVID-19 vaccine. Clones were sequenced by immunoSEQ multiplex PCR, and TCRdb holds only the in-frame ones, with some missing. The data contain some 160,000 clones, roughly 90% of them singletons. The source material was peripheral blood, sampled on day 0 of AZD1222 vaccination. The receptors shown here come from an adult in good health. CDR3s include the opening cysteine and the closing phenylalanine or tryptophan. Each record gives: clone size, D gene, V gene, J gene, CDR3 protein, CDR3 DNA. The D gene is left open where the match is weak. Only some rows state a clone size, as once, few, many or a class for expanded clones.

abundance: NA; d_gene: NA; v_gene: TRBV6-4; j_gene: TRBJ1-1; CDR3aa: CASSDPNRDPYGGGNTEAFF; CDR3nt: TGTGCCAGCAGTGACCCAAACCGGGACCCCTACGGCGGGGGGAACACTGAAGCTTTCTTT
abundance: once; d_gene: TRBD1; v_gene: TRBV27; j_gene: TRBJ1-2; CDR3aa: CASRTGGYGYTF; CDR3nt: TGTGCCAGCAGAACAGGGGGGTATGGCTACACCTTC
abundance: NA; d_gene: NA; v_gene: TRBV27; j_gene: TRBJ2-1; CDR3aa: CASSLSGSSYNEQFF; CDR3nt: TGTGCCAGCAGCCTTAGCGGAAGCTCCTACAATGAGCAGTTCTTC
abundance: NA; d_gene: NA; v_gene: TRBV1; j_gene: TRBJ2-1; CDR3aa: CTSSQDVYWGLAERYNEQFF; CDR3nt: TGCACCAGCAGCCAAGATGTATACTGGGGGCTAGCAGAAAGGTACAATGAGCAGTTCTTC
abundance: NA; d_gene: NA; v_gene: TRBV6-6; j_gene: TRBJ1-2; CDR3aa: CASSRPGPGAGGYTF; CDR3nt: TGTGCCAGCAGTCGCCCGGGACCCGGGGCGGGTGGCTACACCTTC
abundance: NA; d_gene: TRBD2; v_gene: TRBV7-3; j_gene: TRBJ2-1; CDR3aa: CASSLAGGDNEQFF; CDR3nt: TGTGCCAGCAGCTTAGCGGGAGGGGACAATGAGCAGTTCTTC
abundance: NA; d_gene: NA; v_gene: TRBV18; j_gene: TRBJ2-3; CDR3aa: CASSQGLVDTDTQYF; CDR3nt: TGTGCCAGCTCACAGGGGTTGGTCGACACAGATACGCAGTATTTT
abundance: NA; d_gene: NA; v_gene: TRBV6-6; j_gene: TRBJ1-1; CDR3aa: CASSGQTLMNTEAFF; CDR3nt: TGTGCCAGCAGCGGACAGACCCTAATGAACACTGAAGCTTTCTTT
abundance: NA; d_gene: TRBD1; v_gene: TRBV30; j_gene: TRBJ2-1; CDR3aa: CARTGGAYNEQFF; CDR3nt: TGTGCCCGAACAGGGGGCGCGTACAATGAGCAGTTCTTC
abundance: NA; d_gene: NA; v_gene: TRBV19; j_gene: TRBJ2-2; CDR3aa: CASSPGAGLNTGELFF; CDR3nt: TGTGCCAGTAGCCCTGGGGCAGGGCTCAACACCGGGGAGCTGTTTTTT
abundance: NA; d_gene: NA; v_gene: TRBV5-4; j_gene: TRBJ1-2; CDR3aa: CASSLEGPYGYTF; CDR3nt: TGTGCCAGCAGCTTGGAAGGGCCTTACGGCTACACCTTC
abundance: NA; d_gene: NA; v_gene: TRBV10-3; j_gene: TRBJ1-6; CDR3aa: CAISSGVISPLHF; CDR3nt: TGTGCCATCAGCTCAGGGGTAATTTCACCCCTCCACTTT
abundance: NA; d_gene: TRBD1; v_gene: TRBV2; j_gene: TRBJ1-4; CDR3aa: CASSERDRARKLFF; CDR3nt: TGTGCCAGCAGTGAAAGGGACAGGGCAAGAAAACTGTTTTTT
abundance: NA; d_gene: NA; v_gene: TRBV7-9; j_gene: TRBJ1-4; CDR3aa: CASSLVAGEKLFF; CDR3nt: TGTGCCAGCAGCTTAGTTGCCGGGGAAAAACTGTTTTTT
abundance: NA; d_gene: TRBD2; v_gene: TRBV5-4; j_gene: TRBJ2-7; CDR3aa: CASSLRLAGVDEQYF; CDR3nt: TGTGCCAGCAGCCTCAGACTAGCGGGAGTAGACGAGCAGTACTTC
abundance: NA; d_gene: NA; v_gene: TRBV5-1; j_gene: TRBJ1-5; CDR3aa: CASSSTVGSNQPQHF; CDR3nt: TGCGCCAGCAGCTCGACCGTGGGTAGCAATCAGCCCCAGCATTTT
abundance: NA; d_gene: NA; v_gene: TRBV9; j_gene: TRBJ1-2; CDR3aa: CASSEPRDTHRGYTF; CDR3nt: TGTGCCAGCAGCGAGCCACGGGACACACACAGGGGCTACACCTTC
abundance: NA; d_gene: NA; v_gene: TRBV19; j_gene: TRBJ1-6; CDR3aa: CASSIRQLNSPLHF; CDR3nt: TGTGCCAGTAGTATCCGTCAGCTGAACTCACCCCTCCACTTT
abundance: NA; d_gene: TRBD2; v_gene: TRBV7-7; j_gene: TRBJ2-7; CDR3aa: CASSPLAGVNEQYF; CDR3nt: TGTGCTAGCAGCCCTCTGGCGGGAGTAAACGAGCAGTACTTC
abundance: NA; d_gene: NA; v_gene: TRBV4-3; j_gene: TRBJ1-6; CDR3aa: CASSLKRDSPLHF; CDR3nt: TGCGCCAGCAGCCTAAAGCGGGATTCACCCCTCCACTTT
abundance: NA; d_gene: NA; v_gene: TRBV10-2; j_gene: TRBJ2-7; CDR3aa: CASSYPQTNPYEQYF; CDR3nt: TGCGCCAGCTCCTACCCCCAGACTAATCCCTACGAGCAGTACTTC
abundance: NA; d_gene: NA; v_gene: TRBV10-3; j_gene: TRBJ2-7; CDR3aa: CAISGTTAIYEQYF; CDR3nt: TGTGCCATCAGTGGGACCACAGCGATCTACGAGCAGTACTTC
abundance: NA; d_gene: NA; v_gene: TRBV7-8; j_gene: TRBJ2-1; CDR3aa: CASSLIVGNEQFF; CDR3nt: TGTGCCAGCAGCTTAATTGTAGGTAATGAGCAGTTCTTC
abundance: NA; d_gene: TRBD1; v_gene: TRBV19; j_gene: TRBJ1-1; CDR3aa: CASSTTGIIGAFF; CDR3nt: TGTGCCAGTAGTACGACAGGGATCATTGGAGCTTTCTTT
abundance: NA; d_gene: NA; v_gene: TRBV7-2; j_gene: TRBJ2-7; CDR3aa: CASSFPGAQGEVGF; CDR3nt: TGTGCCAGCAGCTTCCCCGGGGCCCAAGGGGAAGTAGGCTTC
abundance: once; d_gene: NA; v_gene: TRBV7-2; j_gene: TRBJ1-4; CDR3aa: CASSKPGLRLFF; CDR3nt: TGTGCCAGCAGTAAGCCGGGCCTAAGGCTGTTTTTT
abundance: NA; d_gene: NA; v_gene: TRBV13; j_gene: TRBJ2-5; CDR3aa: CASSLEGGKETQYF; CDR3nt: TGTGCCAGCAGCTTAGAGGGAGGAAAAGAGACCCAGTACTTC
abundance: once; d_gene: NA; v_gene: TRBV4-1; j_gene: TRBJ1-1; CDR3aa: CASSPTGQLLAFF; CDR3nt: TGCGCCAGCAGCCCTACCGGACAGTTACTGGCTTTCTTT
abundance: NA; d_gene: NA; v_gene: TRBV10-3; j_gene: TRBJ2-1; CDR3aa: CAISEEGHEQFF; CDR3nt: TGTGCCATCAGTGAAGAGGGACATGAGCAGTTCTTC